At least ten counts were recorded for the clone carrying this T cell receptor (beta chain). Library preparation (for TCRbeta) was performed with unique molecular identifiers. TCRdb fed the PCR reads into MiXCR, producing one record per CDR3 protein. The data hold approximately 630,000 distinct CDR3 sequences, with 13% observed a single time. These data originate in a study of T-cell reconstitution after alpha-beta-depleted transplantation in children. The CDR3 covers 13 residues. With 0 bases removed from V and 4 bases from J, the gap between germline ends came to 7 bases. The germline CDR1 and CDR2 sequences are SQVTM and ANQGSEA.

This TCR derives from a girl aged 2-10 years with congenital amegakaryocytic thrombocytopenia, due to receive a stem cell transplant. V gene TRBV29-1 combines with J gene TRBJ2-1; no definite D call. The sequences come from PBMCs, collected before TCRalphabeta/CD19-depleted stem cell transplant. CDR3 bases: TGCAGCGTTGAAGATTCGGTATACAATGAGCAGTTCTTC. It is translated as CSVEDSVYNEQFF.